A selection of T cell receptor beta chains follows, all from one sample in a study of neoadjuvant anti-PD-1 for oral cavity cancer. Clones were read by immunoSEQ multiplex PCR, and TCRdb kept only the in-frame ones, dropping some. The sample consists of approximately 42,000 clones, roughly 77% of them appearing once. Source: PBMCs, taken after nivolumab (anti-PD-1) treatment. Source of these receptors: a person aged 35 to 85 with oral cavity squamous cell carcinoma. The CDR3 runs from the conserved cysteine through the conserved F or W. The D gene is left open where the match is weak. Expanded clones get a size class; other rows say once, few or many, or leave the size out.

J gene: TRBJ2-5; V gene: TRBV12-2; D gene: .; clone size: .; CDR3 protein: CASRYFRSQETQYF; CDR3 DNA: TGTGCAAGTCGCTATTTTAGGAGCCAAGAGACCCAGTACTTC
J gene: TRBJ2-5; V gene: TRBV7-9; D gene: .; clone size: .; CDR3 protein: CASSSLRGSETQYF; CDR3 DNA: TGTGCCAGCAGCTCCCTACGGGGGTCCGAGACCCAGTACTTC
J gene: TRBJ1-4; V gene: TRBV2; D gene: .; clone size: .; CDR3 protein: CASSGRVPNEKLFF; CDR3 DNA: TGTGCCAGCAGTGGCAGGGTGCCTAATGAAAAACTGTTTTTT
J gene: TRBJ2-7; V gene: TRBV5-4; D gene: TRBD2; clone size: .; CDR3 protein: CASSWDSGRGNEQYF; CDR3 DNA: TGTGCCAGCAGCTGGGATAGCGGGAGAGGCAACGAGCAGTACTTC
J gene: TRBJ2-1; V gene: TRBV6-5; D gene: TRBD2; clone size: .; CDR3 protein: CASSISGGARGEQFF; CDR3 DNA: TGTGCCAGCAGTATTAGCGGGGGGGCCCGTGGTGAGCAGTTCTTC
J gene: TRBJ2-1; V gene: TRBV2; D gene: TRBD2; clone size: .; CDR3 protein: CATRGSGSGNEQFF; CDR3 DNA: TGTGCCACCAGGGGTAGCGGGAGCGGGAATGAGCAGTTCTTC
J gene: TRBJ2-3; V gene: TRBV2; D gene: .; clone size: .; CDR3 protein: CASSDGGRLHTDTQYF; CDR3 DNA: TGTGCCAGCAGTGACGGAGGGAGACTCCACACAGATACGCAGTATTTT
J gene: TRBJ1-3; V gene: TRBV6-5; D gene: .; clone size: few; CDR3 protein: CASTATATGNTIYF; CDR3 DNA: TGTGCCAGCACCGCGACAGCTACTGGAAACACCATATATTTT
J gene: TRBJ1-5; V gene: TRBV2; D gene: TRBD1; clone size: .; CDR3 protein: CASSWTGESNQPQHF; CDR3 DNA: TGTGCCAGCAGTTGGACAGGGGAAAGCAATCAGCCCCAGCATTTT
J gene: TRBJ1-2; V gene: TRBV6-1; D gene: .; clone size: medium-sized; CDR3 protein: CASGFTMTDGYTF; CDR3 DNA: TGTGCCAGCGGATTTACTATGACTGATGGCTACACCTTC
J gene: TRBJ1-5; V gene: TRBV5-8; D gene: .; clone size: .; CDR3 protein: CASSWTANQPQHF; CDR3 DNA: TGTGCCAGCAGCTGGACCGCAAATCAGCCCCAGCATTTT
J gene: TRBJ1-2; V gene: TRBV19; D gene: .; clone size: .; CDR3 protein: CASSMPANLYGYTF; CDR3 DNA: TGTGCCAGTAGTATGCCAGCCAACCTCTATGGCTACACCTTC
J gene: TRBJ2-7; V gene: TRBV6-5; D gene: TRBD1; clone size: .; CDR3 protein: CASSPKPGQTYEQYF; CDR3 DNA: TGTGCCAGCAGTCCCAAACCGGGACAGACCTACGAGCAGTACTTC
J gene: TRBJ1-2; V gene: TRBV5-6; D gene: .; clone size: .; CDR3 protein: CASSLNSGIKTYGYTF; CDR3 DNA: TGTGCCAGCAGCTTGAACTCCGGGATCAAAACCTATGGCTACACCTTC
J gene: TRBJ1-4; V gene: TRBV19; D gene: TRBD1; clone size: .; CDR3 protein: CASSIGGGSGEKLFF; CDR3 DNA: TGTGCCAGTAGTATAGGAGGGGGCTCTGGTGAAAAACTGTTTTTT
J gene: TRBJ2-5; V gene: TRBV5-1; D gene: .; clone size: .; CDR3 protein: CASSLAVGVSGTGGETQYF; CDR3 DNA: TGCGCCAGCAGCTTGGCCGTAGGGGTCAGCGGGACAGGAGGAGAGACCCAGTACTTC
J gene: TRBJ2-1; V gene: TRBV18; D gene: .; clone size: .; CDR3 protein: CASSSTVTDNEQFF; CDR3 DNA: TGTGCCAGCTCATCGACAGTAACTGACAATGAGCAGTTCTTC
J gene: TRBJ2-5; V gene: TRBV7-8; D gene: .; clone size: .; CDR3 protein: CASSLVGETQYF; CDR3 DNA: TGTGCCAGCAGCTTAGTGGGGGAGACCCAGTACTTC
J gene: TRBJ2-7; V gene: TRBV28; D gene: .; clone size: .; CDR3 protein: CASSLGASSAYEQYF; CDR3 DNA: TGTGCCAGCAGTTTAGGGGCTAGCTCTGCCTACGAGCAGTACTTC
J gene: TRBJ1-5; V gene: TRBV7-2; D gene: .; clone size: .; CDR3 protein: CASSLSGSGNQPQHF; CDR3 DNA: TGTGCCAGCAGCTTATCAGGGTCTGGCAATCAGCCCCAGCATTTT
J gene: TRBJ1-1; V gene: TRBV2; D gene: .; clone size: few; CDR3 protein: CASSEGSLGAFF; CDR3 DNA: TGTGCCAGCAGTGAAGGATCGCTTGGGGCTTTCTTT
J gene: TRBJ2-3; V gene: TRBV7-7; D gene: TRBD2; clone size: .; CDR3 protein: CASSLSGGSTDTQYF; CDR3 DNA: TGTGCCAGCAGCTTAAGCGGGGGTAGCACAGATACGCAGTATTTT
J gene: TRBJ1-2; V gene: TRBV6-5; D gene: .; clone size: .; CDR3 protein: CASAPLGLTGYTF; CDR3 DNA: TGTGCCAGCGCCCCCCTGGGACTCACTGGCTACACCTTC
J gene: TRBJ2-3; V gene: TRBV2; D gene: .; clone size: .; CDR3 protein: CASSLGNTDTQYF; CDR3 DNA: TGTGCCAGCAGTCTTGGGAACACAGATACGCAGTATTTT
J gene: TRBJ2-1; V gene: TRBV19; D gene: .; clone size: .; CDR3 protein: CASSIGRGGLNEQFF; CDR3 DNA: TGTGCCAGTAGTATCGGTAGGGGGGGGCTGAATGAGCAGTTCTTC
J gene: TRBJ1-1; V gene: TRBV19; D gene: .; clone size: .; CDR3 protein: CASRTARYTEAFF; CDR3 DNA: TGTGCCTCCCGGACAGCCAGATACACTGAAGCTTTCTTT
J gene: TRBJ2-7; V gene: TRBV6-6; D gene: .; clone size: .; CDR3 protein: CASIFLNGGEQYF; CDR3 DNA: TGTGCCAGCATTTTCTTGAATGGAGGGGAGCAGTACTTC
J gene: TRBJ1-2; V gene: TRBV6-5; D gene: .; clone size: .; CDR3 protein: CASSYSGGRTYGYTF; CDR3 DNA: TGTGCCAGCAGTTACTCGGGGGGGCGTACCTATGGCTACACCTTC
J gene: TRBJ2-4; V gene: TRBV6-1; D gene: .; clone size: .; CDR3 protein: CASSIGLARDIQYF; CDR3 DNA: TGTGCCAGCAGTATCGGGTTAGCTAGGGACATTCAGTACTTC
J gene: TRBJ1-1; V gene: TRBV5-1; D gene: .; clone size: .; CDR3 protein: CASSLGGMNTEAFF; CDR3 DNA: TGCGCCAGCAGCTTGGGGGGGATGAACACTGAAGCTTTCTTT
J gene: TRBJ1-4; V gene: TRBV6-6; D gene: .; clone size: few; CDR3 protein: CASSYSIMAGAEKLFF; CDR3 DNA: TGTGCCAGCAGTTACTCGATAATGGCAGGGGCCGAAAAACTGTTTTTT
J gene: TRBJ2-1; V gene: TRBV6-1; D gene: .; clone size: .; CDR3 protein: CASSEGVGTYNEQFF; CDR3 DNA: TGTGCCAGCAGTGAAGGCGTGGGAACCTACAATGAGCAGTTCTTC
J gene: TRBJ2-1; V gene: TRBV28; D gene: .; clone size: .; CDR3 protein: CATKAQGYNEQFF; CDR3 DNA: TGTGCCACCAAAGCCCAGGGCTACAATGAGCAGTTCTTC
J gene: TRBJ1-6; V gene: TRBV7-6; D gene: .; clone size: .; CDR3 protein: CASSLGGLGSPLHF; CDR3 DNA: TGTGCCAGCAGCTTAGGAGGGCTTGGTTCACCCCTCCACTTT
J gene: TRBJ2-1; V gene: TRBV7-2; D gene: TRBD2; clone size: .; CDR3 protein: CASSLGGGRVYNEQFF; CDR3 DNA: TGTGCCAGCAGCTTAGGGGGCGGGAGGGTGTACAATGAGCAGTTCTTC
J gene: TRBJ2-3; V gene: TRBV29-1; D gene: TRBD2; clone size: .; CDR3 protein: CSVASGTSGRHTQYF; CDR3 DNA: TGCAGCGTTGCGTCCGGGACTAGCGGGAGACATACGCAGTATTTT
J gene: TRBJ2-7; V gene: TRBV1; D gene: .; clone size: .; CDR3 protein: CTSSHGLAGVSSSYEQYF; CDR3 DNA: TGCACCAGCAGCCACGGACTAGCGGGGGTGTCCAGCTCCTACGAGCAGTACTTC
J gene: TRBJ1-5; V gene: TRBV6-6; D gene: .; clone size: once; CDR3 protein: CASSYSTVNQPQHF; CDR3 DNA: TGTGCCAGCAGTTACTCAACAGTAAATCAGCCCCAGCATTTT
J gene: TRBJ2-1; V gene: TRBV7-6; D gene: .; clone size: .; CDR3 protein: CASSLQSPGSYNEQFF; CDR3 DNA: TGTGCCAGCAGCTTACAGAGTCCAGGCTCCTACAATGAGCAGTTCTTC
J gene: TRBJ2-1; V gene: TRBV29-1; D gene: .; clone size: .; CDR3 protein: CSVGAASSSYNEQFF; CDR3 DNA: TGCAGCGTGGGAGCGGCGTCTAGCTCCTACAATGAGCAGTTCTTC
J gene: TRBJ1-6; V gene: TRBV7-9; D gene: TRBD1; clone size: .; CDR3 protein: CASSLVLGGTGANSPLHF; CDR3 DNA: TGTGCCAGCAGCTTAGTGCTGGGCGGGACAGGGGCCAATTCACCCCTCCACTTT
J gene: TRBJ1-1; V gene: TRBV6-1; D gene: TRBD1; clone size: .; CDR3 protein: CATRRNRGVTEAFF; CDR3 DNA: TGTGCCACACGCCGTAACAGGGGAGTCACTGAAGCTTTCTTT
J gene: TRBJ2-3; V gene: TRBV7-2; D gene: .; clone size: .; CDR3 protein: CASSSMRTDTQYF; CDR3 DNA: TGTGCCAGCAGTTCCATGCGCACAGATACGCAGTATTTT
J gene: TRBJ2-7; V gene: TRBV7-2; D gene: .; clone size: .; CDR3 protein: CASSTDLAKLSYEQYF; CDR3 DNA: TGTGCCAGCAGCACAGATCTAGCGAAACTATCCTACGAGCAGTACTTC
J gene: TRBJ1-2; V gene: TRBV29-1; D gene: TRBD1; clone size: .; CDR3 protein: CSVQDRVNYGYTF; CDR3 DNA: TGCAGCGTCCAGGACAGGGTTAACTATGGCTACACCTTC
J gene: TRBJ1-5; V gene: TRBV29-1; D gene: .; clone size: once; CDR3 protein: CSVAEGNQPQHF; CDR3 DNA: TGCAGCGTTGCGGAGGGCAATCAGCCCCAGCATTTT
J gene: TRBJ2-5; V gene: TRBV15; D gene: TRBD2; clone size: .; CDR3 protein: CATNSPGWGGTQYF; CDR3 DNA: TGTGCCACCAACTCACCCGGGTGGGGGGGGACCCAGTACTTC
J gene: TRBJ1-3; V gene: TRBV19; D gene: .; clone size: .; CDR3 protein: CASRGGWPDENTIYF; CDR3 DNA: TGTGCCAGTAGAGGTGGATGGCCGGACGAAAACACCATATATTTT
J gene: TRBJ1-2; V gene: TRBV4-2; D gene: .; clone size: .; CDR3 protein: CASSQDFGEYGYTF; CDR3 DNA: TGTGCCAGCAGCCAAGATTTTGGGGAGTATGGCTACACCTTC
J gene: TRBJ2-5; V gene: TRBV30; D gene: .; clone size: .; CDR3 protein: CAWSVGTETQYF; CDR3 DNA: TGTGCCTGGAGTGTAGGTACCGAGACCCAGTACTTC
J gene: TRBJ1-2; V gene: TRBV27; D gene: .; clone size: .; CDR3 protein: CASSLKGIYGYTF; CDR3 DNA: TGTGCCAGCAGTTTAAAGGGGATATATGGCTACACCTTC
J gene: TRBJ1-1; V gene: TRBV7-9; D gene: .; clone size: few; CDR3 protein: CASSLASGRSWAFF; CDR3 DNA: TGTGCCAGCAGCTTAGCGTCAGGGCGTTCTTGGGCTTTCTTT
J gene: TRBJ1-1; V gene: TRBV5-1; D gene: .; clone size: .; CDR3 protein: CASSPSKSGTILRMNTEAFF; CDR3 DNA: TGCGCCAGCAGCCCGTCTAAGAGCGGGACGATTCTTAGAATGAACACTGAAGCTTTCTTT
J gene: TRBJ1-4; V gene: TRBV5-6; D gene: .; clone size: .; CDR3 protein: CASTLWATNEKLFF; CDR3 DNA: TGTGCCAGCACGCTTTGGGCAACTAATGAAAAACTGTTTTTT
J gene: TRBJ1-5; V gene: TRBV18; D gene: .; clone size: few; CDR3 protein: CASSRQAGANQPQHF; CDR3 DNA: TGTGCCAGCTCACGGCAGGCGGGAGCCAATCAGCCCCAGCATTTT
J gene: TRBJ2-3; V gene: TRBV7-9; D gene: .; clone size: .; CDR3 protein: CASSLSPRAGLGHTDTQYF; CDR3 DNA: TGTGCCAGCAGCCTCTCCCCCAGGGCAGGGCTAGGGCACACTGATACGCAGTATTTT